The sequence of this T cell receptor (beta chain) was determined in a study of blood T cell repertoires in COVID-19. Study overall: Both acute and convalescent COVID-19 samples were obtained from the United States, Italy and Spain. PBMCs, B-cell-depleted T cells, or T cells provided the cDNA or gDNA that made up the material.

In Seattle, patients joined the study during active infection and were tracked longitudinally. V lost 5 bases, J lost 4 bases, and 22 bases lay in between. Germline V gives CDR1 MNHNY, CDR2 SVGAGI (reference sequence). The CDR3 spans 17 residues. As handled by the study authors: The authors estimated nucleated cell counts from reference gene primer amplification. Here immunoSEQ multiplex PCR was the method, and the copy in TCRdb shows in-frame clones only, minus some. The V and J calls and clone size were taken over from that table, and D and trimming were inferred from the DNA. Of about 180,000 clones listed, roughly 81% are singletons.

The sequenced material came from peripheral blood. The chain recombines TRBV6-6 with TRBJ2-3, with D possibly matching TRBD2 (6 bases). The sequence derives from a woman aged 80 or over with COVID-19, enrolled during active disease. The CDR3 region is CASSPLWRGGASDTQYF. CDR3 nucleotides: TGTGCCAGCAGTCCCCTCTGGAGAGGAGGGGCCTCAGATACGCAGTATTTT.